This TCR beta chain was captured in a study of blood T cell repertoires in COVID-19. Overall study: Sources were T cells, B-cell-depleted T cells, or PBMCs; the material itself was cDNA or gDNA.

This clone appeared once. The CDR3 is made up of 17 amino acids. The germline V gene encodes CDR1 LNHNV and CDR2 YYDKDF (reference sequence). V lost 0 bases, J lost 6 bases, and 9 bases stayed unmatched. Under the authors' procedure: Amplification of reference gene primers provided the estimated nucleated cell counts. Only in-frame clones appear in the TCRdb table, and some are missing; sequencing was by immunoSEQ multiplex PCR. V and J calls and clone size are copied from that table; D and trimming were computed from the DNA. This sample has fewer than 300,000 clones, with about 89% found just once. A Seattle source enrolled patients during active infection and followed them longitudinally.

This rearrangement joins TRBV15 to TRBJ2-1, with 9 bases matching TRBD2. The specimen sequenced was peripheral blood. This receptor was taken from a woman aged 30 to 39 with COVID-19, enrolled during active disease. The CDR3 reads CATSRDGLREGFNEQFF. CDR3 nucleotides: TGTGCCACCAGCAGAGATGGGTTGCGGGAGGGGTTCAATGAGCAGTTCTTC.